This is a list of T cell receptor beta chains from one sample in a study of blood T cells in healthy people across ages. TCRdb re-called the 5' RACE reads through MiXCR, storing one row per CDR3 protein. The sample has over 1,500,000 distinct CDR3 sequences; 39% are singletons. Sequenced: blood. Receptors were obtained from a human donor in good health. CDR3s include the opening cysteine and the closing phenylalanine or tryptophan. A D gene is named only where the DNA matches it firmly. Some rows mark clone size as missing; the rest say once, few, many or name a class of expanded clone.

v_call: TRBV7-2
cdr3_length: 16
d_call: -
j_call: TRBJ1-5
clone_size: few
cdr3_aa: CASSSGQSYSNQPQHF
cdr3_nt: TGTGCCAGCAGCTCCGGACAATCCTATAGCAATCAGCCCCAGCATTTT

v_call: TRBV12-3/TRBV12-4
cdr3_length: 13
d_call: -
j_call: TRBJ2-5
clone_size: few
cdr3_aa: CASSLGPPGTQYF
cdr3_nt: TGTGCCAGCAGTCTGGGTCCCCCAGGGACCCAGTACTTC

v_call: TRBV5-1
cdr3_length: 15
d_call: -
j_call: TRBJ1-5
clone_size: -
cdr3_aa: CASSLDGLSNQPRHF
cdr3_nt: TGCGCCAGCAGCTTGGACGGGCTGAGCAATCAGCCCCGGCATTTT

v_call: TRBV5-1
cdr3_length: 16
d_call: -
j_call: TRBJ2-7
clone_size: -
cdr3_aa: CASSPNGPHASEEQYF
cdr3_nt: TGCGCCAGCAGCCCGAACGGGCCTCACGCCAGTGAAGAGCAGTACTTC

v_call: TRBV6-5
cdr3_length: 11
d_call: TRBD1
j_call: TRBJ1-1
clone_size: few
cdr3_aa: CASAGQGAAFF
cdr3_nt: TGTGCCAGCGCCGGACAGGGGGCAGCTTTCTTT

v_call: TRBV29-1
cdr3_length: 14
d_call: -
j_call: TRBJ1-2
clone_size: few
cdr3_aa: CSVIEGSGADGYTF
cdr3_nt: TGCAGCGTTATTGAGGGGTCGGGGGCTGATGGCTACACCTTC

v_call: TRBV7-6
cdr3_length: 14
d_call: -
j_call: TRBJ2-3
clone_size: few
cdr3_aa: CASSLAEYTDTQYF
cdr3_nt: TGTGCCAGCAGCTTAGCCGAGTACACAGATACGCAGTATTTT

v_call: TRBV5-4
cdr3_length: 14
d_call: -
j_call: TRBJ2-1
clone_size: -
cdr3_aa: CASRVDHARDEQFF
cdr3_nt: TGTGCCAGCAGAGTTGACCATGCTCGGGATGAGCAGTTCTTC

v_call: TRBV4-1
cdr3_length: 16
d_call: -
j_call: TRBJ2-4
clone_size: few
cdr3_aa: CASSPMAGLAKNIQYF
cdr3_nt: TGCGCCAGCAGCCCCATGGCGGGTTTAGCCAAAAACATTCAGTACTTC

v_call: TRBV10-3
cdr3_length: 12
d_call: TRBD1
j_call: TRBJ1-2
clone_size: -
cdr3_aa: CAVSGDRDGYTF
cdr3_nt: TGTGCCGTATCGGGGGACAGGGACGGCTACACCTTC

v_call: TRBV3-1
cdr3_length: 19
d_call: TRBD2
j_call: TRBJ2-7
clone_size: -
cdr3_aa: CASSPRRAGGLRGSYEQYF
cdr3_nt: TGTGCCAGCAGCCCCCGACGAGCGGGGGGTCTGAGGGGCTCCTACGAGCAGTACTTC

v_call: TRBV12-3/TRBV12-4
cdr3_length: 15
d_call: -
j_call: TRBJ1-5
clone_size: -
cdr3_aa: CASSFELGLGQPQHF
cdr3_nt: TGTGCCAGCAGTTTCGAGCTGGGCTTGGGTCAGCCCCAGCATTTT

v_call: TRBV20-1
cdr3_length: 13
d_call: -
j_call: TRBJ1-1
clone_size: -
cdr3_aa: CSARGSRTEEAFF
cdr3_nt: TGCAGTGCTAGAGGGAGTAGGACAGAAGAAGCTTTCTTT

v_call: TRBV11-2
cdr3_length: 13
d_call: -
j_call: TRBJ1-5
clone_size: few
cdr3_aa: CASSSGDRQPQHF
cdr3_nt: TGTGCCAGCAGTTCCGGTGACCGTCAGCCCCAGCATTTT

v_call: TRBV20-1
cdr3_length: 13
d_call: -
j_call: TRBJ2-4
clone_size: -
cdr3_aa: CSAIQPGRNIQYF
cdr3_nt: TGCAGTGCAATACAACCGGGACGAAACATTCAGTACTTC

v_call: TRBV5-6
cdr3_length: 15
d_call: -
j_call: TRBJ1-1
clone_size: -
cdr3_aa: CASSLGLGMNTEAFF
cdr3_nt: TGTGCCAGCAGCTTGGGTCTAGGGATGAACACTGAAGCTTTCTTT

v_call: TRBV10-3
cdr3_length: 13
d_call: -
j_call: TRBJ1-1
clone_size: -
cdr3_aa: CATTESRGGEAFF
cdr3_nt: TGTGCCACCACGGAATCCCGAGGCGGTGAAGCTTTCTTT

v_call: TRBV28
cdr3_length: 17
d_call: TRBD1
j_call: TRBJ1-4
clone_size: few
cdr3_aa: CASSSGDRGLTNEKLFF
cdr3_nt: TGTGCCAGCAGTTCGGGGGACAGGGGGTTGACTAATGAAAAACTGTTTTTT

v_call: TRBV5-1
cdr3_length: 12
d_call: TRBD1
j_call: TRBJ2-1
clone_size: -
cdr3_aa: CASSLVGDRQFF
cdr3_nt: TGCGCCAGCAGCTTGGTTGGGGACAGGCAGTTCTTC

v_call: TRBV7-6
cdr3_length: 14
d_call: -
j_call: TRBJ2-3
clone_size: few
cdr3_aa: CASSSRGAGDTQYF
cdr3_nt: TGTGCCAGCAGCTCCAGGGGCGCGGGCGATACGCAGTATTTT

v_call: TRBV19
cdr3_length: 12
d_call: -
j_call: TRBJ1-2
clone_size: -
cdr3_aa: CASSMDVYGYTF
cdr3_nt: TGTGCCAGTAGTATGGACGTCTATGGCTACACCTTC

v_call: TRBV12-3/TRBV12-4
cdr3_length: 14
d_call: -
j_call: TRBJ2-4
clone_size: -
cdr3_aa: CASSLGGPLGEQYF
cdr3_nt: TGTGCCAGCAGTCTCGGGGGCCCCTTGGGGGAGCAGTACTTC

v_call: TRBV5-5
cdr3_length: 15
d_call: -
j_call: TRBJ2-1
clone_size: few
cdr3_aa: CASSFRGVGNNEQFF
cdr3_nt: TGTGCCAGCAGCTTCCGCGGGGTCGGTAACAATGAGCAGTTCTTC

v_call: TRBV7-2
cdr3_length: 14
d_call: -
j_call: TRBJ2-1
clone_size: -
cdr3_aa: CASGSTTFYNEQFF
cdr3_nt: TGTGCCAGCGGATCCACAACCTTCTACAATGAGCAGTTCTTC

v_call: TRBV6-5
cdr3_length: 19
d_call: TRBD2
j_call: TRBJ2-5
clone_size: -
cdr3_aa: CASSYRLRSSGGASSEQYF
cdr3_nt: TGTGCCAGCAGTTACCGCCTAAGGAGCAGCGGGGGGGCCTCGAGTGAGCAGTACTTC

v_call: TRBV7-2
cdr3_length: 14
d_call: TRBD1
j_call: TRBJ2-1
clone_size: -
cdr3_aa: CASSLEGQYNEQFF
cdr3_nt: TGTGCCAGCAGCTTAGAGGGACAGTACAATGAGCAGTTCTTC